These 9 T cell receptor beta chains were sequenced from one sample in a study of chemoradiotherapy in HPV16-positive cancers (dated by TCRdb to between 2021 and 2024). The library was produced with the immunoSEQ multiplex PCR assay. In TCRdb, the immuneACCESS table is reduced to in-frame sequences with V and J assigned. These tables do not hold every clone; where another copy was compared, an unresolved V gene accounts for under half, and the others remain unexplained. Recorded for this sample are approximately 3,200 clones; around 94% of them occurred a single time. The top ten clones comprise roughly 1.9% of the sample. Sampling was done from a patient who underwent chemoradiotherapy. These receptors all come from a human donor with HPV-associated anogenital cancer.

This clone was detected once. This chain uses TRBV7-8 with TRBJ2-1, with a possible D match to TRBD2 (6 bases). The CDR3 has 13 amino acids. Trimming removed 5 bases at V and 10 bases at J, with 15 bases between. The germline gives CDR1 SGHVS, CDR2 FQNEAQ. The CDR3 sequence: CASSRGPGVEQFF. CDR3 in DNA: TGTGCCAGCAGCCGGGGTCCGGGAGTGGAGCAGTTCTTC.

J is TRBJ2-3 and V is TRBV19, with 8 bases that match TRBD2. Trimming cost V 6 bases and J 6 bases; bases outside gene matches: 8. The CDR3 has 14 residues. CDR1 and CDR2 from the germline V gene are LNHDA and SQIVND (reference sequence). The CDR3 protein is CASRKTGGPDTQYF. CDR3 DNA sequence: TGTGCCAGTAGAAAGACGGGAGGGCCTGATACGCAGTATTTT.

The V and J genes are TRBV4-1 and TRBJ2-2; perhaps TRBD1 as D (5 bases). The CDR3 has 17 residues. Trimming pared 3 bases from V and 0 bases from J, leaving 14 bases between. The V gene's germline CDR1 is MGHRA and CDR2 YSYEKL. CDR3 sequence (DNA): TGCGCCAGCAGCCACGAGTCGACAGCCGCGAACACCGGGGAGCTGTTTTTT. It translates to CASSHESTAANTGELFF.

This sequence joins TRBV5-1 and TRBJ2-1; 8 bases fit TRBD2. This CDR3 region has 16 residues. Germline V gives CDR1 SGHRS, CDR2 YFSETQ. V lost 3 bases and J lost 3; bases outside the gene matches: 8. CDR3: CASSSASGQNYNEQFF. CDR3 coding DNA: TGCGCCAGCAGCTCAGCTAGCGGGCAAAACTACAATGAGCAGTTCTTC.

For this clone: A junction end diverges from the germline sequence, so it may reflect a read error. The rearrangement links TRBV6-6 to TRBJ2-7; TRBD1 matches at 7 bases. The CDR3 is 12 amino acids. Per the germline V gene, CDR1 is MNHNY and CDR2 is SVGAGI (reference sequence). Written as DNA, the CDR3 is TGTGCCAGCAGTTACAACGGTGACAGGGCTCACTTC. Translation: CASSYNGDRAHF.

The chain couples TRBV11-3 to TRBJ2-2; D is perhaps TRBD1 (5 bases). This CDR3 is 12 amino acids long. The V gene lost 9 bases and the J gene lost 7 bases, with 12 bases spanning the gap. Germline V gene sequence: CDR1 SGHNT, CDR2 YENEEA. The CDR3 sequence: CASLTGLGELFF. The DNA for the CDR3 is TGTGCCAGTTTAACAGGTCTCGGGGAGCTGTTTTTT. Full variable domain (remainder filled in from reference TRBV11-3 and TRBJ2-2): EAGVVQSPRYKIIEKKQPVAFWCNPISGHNTLYWYLQNLGQGPELLIRYENEEAVDDSQLPKDRFSAERLKGVDSTLKIQPAELGDSAVYLCASLTGLGELFFGEGSRLTVL.

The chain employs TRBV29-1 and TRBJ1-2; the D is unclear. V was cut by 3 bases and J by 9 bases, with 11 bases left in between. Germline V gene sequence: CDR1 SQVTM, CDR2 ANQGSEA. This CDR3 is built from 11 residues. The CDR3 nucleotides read TGCAGCGTTGATGGGGTTTTGAGCTACACCTTC. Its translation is CSVDGVLSYTF.

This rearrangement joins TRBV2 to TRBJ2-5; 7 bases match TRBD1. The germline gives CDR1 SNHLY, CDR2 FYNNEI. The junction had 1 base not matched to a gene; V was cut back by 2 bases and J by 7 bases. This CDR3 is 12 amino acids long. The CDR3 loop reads CASSENRGTQYF. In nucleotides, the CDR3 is TGTGCCAGCAGTGAAAACAGGGGGACCCAGTACTTC.

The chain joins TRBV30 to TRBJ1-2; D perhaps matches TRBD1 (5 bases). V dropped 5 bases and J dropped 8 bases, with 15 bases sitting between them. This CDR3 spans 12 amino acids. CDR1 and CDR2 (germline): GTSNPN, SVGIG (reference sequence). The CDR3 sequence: CAWALGPIGYTF. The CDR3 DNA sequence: TGTGCCTGGGCGCTGGGGCCGATCGGCTACACCTTC.